These T cell receptor beta chains were read from a single sample in a study of T cell changes during pregnancy in multiple sclerosis. The protocol was immunoSEQ multiplex PCR, while the TCRdb copy is restricted to in-frame clones and leaves out a portion. Altogether fewer than 85,000 clones are present, around 96% being singletons, with the ten largest covering roughly 1.2%. The sample in question was peripheral blood, obtained in the second trimester of pregnancy. These receptors came from a female donor with multiple sclerosis, enrolled in a pregnancy study. CDR3s include the opening cysteine and the closing phenylalanine or tryptophan. Fields, in order: D gene, J gene, V gene, clone size, CDR3 DNA, CDR3 protein. D genes are given only for firm matches. The listing skips clone size in some rows; elsewhere it reads once, few, many or a size class.

>.|TRBJ1-2|TRBV28|.
TGTGCCAGCAACCTTCAGGGTATCTATGGCTACACCTTC
CASNLQGIYGYTF
>TRBD1|TRBJ1-5|TRBV5-8|.
TGTGCCAGCAGCTTGGAAAGGGGGGGGGACAGGTTCAATCAGCCCCAGCATTTT
CASSLERGGDRFNQPQHF
>.|TRBJ2-4|TRBV11-2|.
TGTGCCAGCAGCTCCTCAAGCGGGCCCTACATTCAGTACTTC
CASSSSSGPYIQYF
>TRBD2|TRBJ2-1|TRBV19|.
TGTGCCACCACGACTAGCGGCTTCAACAATGAGCAGTTCTTC
CATTTSGFNNEQFF
>TRBD1|TRBJ1-3|TRBV7-2|.
TGTGCCAGCAGCGGGATAAACAGGGGTCGTGGAAACACCATATATTTT
CASSGINRGRGNTIYF
>.|TRBJ2-7|TRBV9|.
TGTGCCAGCAGCGTAGGCCCAGGAGGGACCACCTACGAGCAGTACTTC
CASSVGPGGTTYEQYF
>.|TRBJ1-1|TRBV7-9|.
TGTGCCAGCAGCTTCGATATCACCCTAGGGAACACTGAAGCTTTCTTT
CASSFDITLGNTEAFF
>.|TRBJ1-1|TRBV25-1|.
TGTGCCAGCAGTGGGTCAGGCGGGGGGATCGCTGAAGCTTTCTTT
CASSGSGGGIAEAFF
>.|TRBJ1-1|TRBV5-4|.
TGTGCCAGCAGCTATGGCAGGGAGGGCACTGAAGCTTTCTTT
CASSYGREGTEAFF
>TRBD1|TRBJ1-4|TRBV30|.
TGTGCCTGGAGACCACAGGGGCCGGGGGAAAAACTGTTTTTT
CAWRPQGPGEKLFF
>TRBD2|TRBJ2-5|TRBV14|.
TGTGCCAGCAGCCAACCTTCTAGCGGGAGGTTGGAAGAGACCCAGTACTTC
CASSQPSSGRLEETQYF
>TRBD2|TRBJ2-1|TRBV7-6|.
TGTGCCAGCAGCTTAGATAGCGGGAGAGGGGATGAGCAGTTCTTC
CASSLDSGRGDEQFF
>.|TRBJ1-5|TRBV5-1|.
TGCGCCAGCAGCTTGGCCGGGGGGAGTCAGCCCCAGCATTTT
CASSLAGGSQPQHF
>.|TRBJ1-1|TRBV29-1|few
TGCAGCGCTAGGACAGATCTGAACACTGAAGCTTTCTTT
CSARTDLNTEAFF
>TRBD2|TRBJ2-3|TRBV9|.
TGTGCCAGCAGCCCCGGTAGCGGGAGTAGTTTTGATACGCAGTATTTT
CASSPGSGSSFDTQYF
>TRBD1|TRBJ1-1|TRBV7-9|.
TGTGCCAGCAGCCGACAGGGGGCGCACACTGAAGCTTTCTTT
CASSRQGAHTEAFF
>.|TRBJ1-3|TRBV25-1|.
TGTGCCAGCAGTGCGGGCACCATATATTTT
CASSAGTIYF
>.|TRBJ2-1|TRBV28|.
TGTGCCAGCAGTCGGCGGGGAGCCTACAATGAGCAGTTCTTC
CASSRRGAYNEQFF
>TRBD1|TRBJ1-2|TRBV2|.
TGTGCCAGCAGTGTGACAGGGATAGGCTATGGCTACACCTTC
CASSVTGIGYGYTF
>TRBD1|TRBJ2-7|TRBV19|once
TGTGCCAGTAGTACCTACAGGGGAGCCTACGAGCAGTACTTC
CASSTYRGAYEQYF
>.|TRBJ2-3|TRBV2|.
TGTGCCAGCACCCTCCAAGGCCGGACTGCCACAGATACGCAGTATTTT
CASTLQGRTATDTQYF
>TRBD1|TRBJ1-5|TRBV28|.
TGTGCCAGCAGACAGGGGCCATCAGGTCAGCCCCAGCATTTT
CASRQGPSGQPQHF
>.|TRBJ2-5|TRBV7-8|.
TGTGCCAGCAGCTTACTAGTTCCGGAGACCCAGTACTTC
CASSLLVPETQYF
>TRBD1|TRBJ2-3|TRBV5-4|.
TGTGCCAGCAGCTTGGACAGGGGGACAGATACGCAGTATTTT
CASSLDRGTDTQYF
>TRBD2|TRBJ2-7|TRBV19|.
TGTGCCAGTAGTACGGGTAGCGGGAGCTACGAGCAGTACTTC
CASSTGSGSYEQYF
>.|TRBJ2-7|TRBV5-1|.
TGCGCCAGCAGCCCGGGTGGCAGGGCTTCCTACGAGCAGTACTTC
CASSPGGRASYEQYF
>TRBD1|TRBJ1-3|TRBV6-1|.
TGTGCCAGCAGTCAAGAGGTGGGACAGGGGCGACGGGTATATTTT
CASSQEVGQGRRVYF
>.|TRBJ1-2|TRBV5-4|.
TGTGCCAGCACCTCCCTCGCGGGTGACTATGGCTACACCTTC
CASTSLAGDYGYTF
>TRBD1|TRBJ2-2|TRBV27|.
TGTGCCAGCAGCTTTAGGGCAGGGGGCTTATCCGGGGAGCTGTTTTTT
CASSFRAGGLSGELFF
>.|TRBJ2-7|TRBV13|.
TGTGCCAGCAGCTTAGCCCCCGGACAGTCGTCCTACGAGCAGTACTTC
CASSLAPGQSSYEQYF
>.|TRBJ2-2|TRBV28|.
TGTGCCAGCAGTTTGCCCAGGGAAGGCACCGGGGAGCTGTTTTTT
CASSLPREGTGELFF
>.|TRBJ2-5|TRBV7-6|.
TGTGCCAGCAGCTTAGGACTAGATAAGACCCAGTACTTC
CASSLGLDKTQYF
>TRBD1|TRBJ1-1|TRBV6-1|.
TGTGCCAGCAGTGACGGACAGGGGACCACTGAAGCTTTCTTT
CASSDGQGTTEAFF
>TRBD2|TRBJ2-1|TRBV28|.
TGTGCCAGCAGTCCTAGGACTAGGCACAATGAGCAGTTCTTC
CASSPRTRHNEQFF
>TRBD1|TRBJ2-6|TRBV19|once
TGTGCCAGTAGTATGTGGACAGGGACGCCTGGGGCCAACGTCCTGACTTTC
CASSMWTGTPGANVLTF
>TRBD1|TRBJ2-7|TRBV28|.
TGTGCCAGCAGTTTTGTAGGGGGACAGTACGAGCAGTACTTC
CASSFVGGQYEQYF
>.|TRBJ2-5|TRBV7-2|.
TGTGCCAGTAACCGAGGAGGGAGTCAAGAGACCCAGTACTTC
CASNRGGSQETQYF
>TRBD1|TRBJ2-7|TRBV10-2|.
TGCGCCAGCAGAGGTCTCGGGACAGGGTACGAGCAGTACTTC
CASRGLGTGYEQYF
>TRBD1|TRBJ1-5|TRBV19|.
TGTGCCAGTAGTTTTGGGACAGGGGGCGCGCAGCCCCAGCATTTT
CASSFGTGGAQPQHF
>TRBD2|TRBJ2-3|TRBV6-6|.
TGTGCCAGCAGTGGACGGACTAGTAGAGATACGCAGTATTTT
CASSGRTSRDTQYF
>.|TRBJ2-1|TRBV10-1|.
TGCGCCAGCAGTGAGGTCGGGTCTCGGAATGAGCAGTTCTTC
CASSEVGSRNEQFF
>TRBD1|TRBJ2-5|TRBV6-6|once
TGTGCCAGCAGTAAGACAGGGGCCGAGACCCAGTACTTC
CASSKTGAETQYF
>.|TRBJ2-7|TRBV6-4|.
TGTGCCAGCAGTGTCGGGACTGGCTCCTACGAGCAGTACTTC
CASSVGTGSYEQYF
>.|TRBJ2-2|TRBV5-5|.
TGTGCCAGCAGCTTTTCGGTCGGGGAGCTGTTTTTT
CASSFSVGELFF
>TRBD2|TRBJ2-1|TRBV7-2|few
TGTGCCAGCAGTCGGACTAGCGGACAGTACAATGAGCAGTTCTTC
CASSRTSGQYNEQFF
>.|TRBJ2-7|TRBV9|.
TGTGCCAGCAGCGTAGTTCCATCGGGGGAGCAGTACTTC
CASSVVPSGEQYF
>.|TRBJ1-2|TRBV4-1|.
TGCGCCAGCAGCCAGATCGCAGGAGGAAACTATGGCTACACCTTC
CASSQIAGGNYGYTF